This T cell receptor beta chain was identified during a study of Ad26.COV2.S vaccination and SARS-CoV-2 variants. Background on the study: Once or twice, 56 days apart, Ad26.COV2.S was delivered intramuscularly. Notes on the study in general: Substantial breadth in spike-specific CD8+ and CD4+ T cell responses was reportedly seen after vaccination.

Germline values: CDR1 LNHDA, CDR2 SQIVND (reference sequence). The ends were cut back, 3 bases at V and 2 bases at J, with 11 bases in the middle. The CDR3 is made up of 16 amino acids. Treatment given: roughly 19 received Ad26.COV2.S at low or high dose, single or two shots; roughly five received placebo; per-sample allocation not given. It was on day 63 after the first vaccine or placebo injection that samples were taken. Boston hosted the donor, who was an adult aged 18-55 years. This clone was picked up a small number of times. Its specificity is not known. Clones were read by immunoSEQ multiplex PCR, and TCRdb kept only the in-frame ones, dropping some. The sample records about 500,000 clones, 80% to 90% being singletons.

The chain couples TRBV19 to TRBJ1-6; D unclear. This receptor was obtained from a person between 18 and 60 years old who received the Ad26.COV2.S COVID-19 vaccine or a placebo. The sequences come from peripheral blood, collected in a trial of Ad26.COV2.S vaccine versus placebo. The chain's CDR3 is CASSMERKAYNSPLHF. Written as DNA, the CDR3 is TGTGCCAGTAGTATGGAAAGGAAAGCCTATAATTCACCCCTCCACTTT.